This T cell receptor beta chain was obtained from a study of shared clonotypes between healthy human individuals. Assay: immunoSEQ multiplex PCR; the TCRdb copy retains only in-frame clones and omits some. The data show around 430,000 clones, with roughly 83% seen just once and under 15% held by the top ten. Trimming shortened V by 2 bases and J by 5 bases, and 17 bases separated the two germline ends. From germline, CDR1 is LGHNA and CDR2 YNFKEQ. The CDR3 covers 16 residues. The chain combines TRBV4-2 with TRBJ2-3; D not resolved. This clonotype originated in a woman between 40 and 50 years old in good health. Some clones in this sample may be carry-over from other donors' samples. Sample: PBMCs. In DNA, the CDR3 is TGTGCCAGCAGCCAAAGAGAAGGAGACGGCGGAGATACGCAGTATTTT. The encoded protein is CASSQREGDGGDTQYF.